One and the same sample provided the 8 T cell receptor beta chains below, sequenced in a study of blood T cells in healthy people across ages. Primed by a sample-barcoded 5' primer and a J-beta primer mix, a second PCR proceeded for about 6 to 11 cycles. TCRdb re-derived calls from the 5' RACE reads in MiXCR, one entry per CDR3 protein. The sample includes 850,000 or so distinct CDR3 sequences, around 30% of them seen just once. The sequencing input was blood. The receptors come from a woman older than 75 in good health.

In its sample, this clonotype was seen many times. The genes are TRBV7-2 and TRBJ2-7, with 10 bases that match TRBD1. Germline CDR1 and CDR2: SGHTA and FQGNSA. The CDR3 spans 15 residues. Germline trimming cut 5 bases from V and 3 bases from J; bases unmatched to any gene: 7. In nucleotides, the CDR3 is TGTGCCAGCAGCCCCCTAGGACAGGGGGGCTACGAGCAGTACTTC. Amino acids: CASSPLGQGGYEQYF.

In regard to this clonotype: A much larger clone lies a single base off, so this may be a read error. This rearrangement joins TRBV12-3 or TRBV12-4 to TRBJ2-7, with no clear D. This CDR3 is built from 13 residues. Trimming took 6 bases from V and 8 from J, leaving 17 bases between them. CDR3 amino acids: CASSVLTRYKQYF. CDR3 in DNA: TGTGCCAGCAGCGTCCTGACCCGTTACAAGCAGTACTTC.

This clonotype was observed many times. CDR3 nucleotides: TGTGCCAGCAGTTATGTCCCCGGCACAGATACGCAGTATTTT. Encoded protein: CASSYVPGTDTQYF. This chain joins TRBV12-3 or TRBV12-4 and TRBJ2-3; no firm D call. The CDR3 has 14 amino acids. The V gene lost 4 bases and the J gene lost 1 base, with 9 bases spanning the gap.

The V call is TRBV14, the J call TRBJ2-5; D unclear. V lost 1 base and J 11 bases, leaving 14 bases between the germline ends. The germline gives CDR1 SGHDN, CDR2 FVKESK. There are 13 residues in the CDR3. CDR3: CASSQGDWSEQYF. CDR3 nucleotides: TGTGCCAGCAGCCAAGGCGACTGGAGTGAGCAGTACTTC.

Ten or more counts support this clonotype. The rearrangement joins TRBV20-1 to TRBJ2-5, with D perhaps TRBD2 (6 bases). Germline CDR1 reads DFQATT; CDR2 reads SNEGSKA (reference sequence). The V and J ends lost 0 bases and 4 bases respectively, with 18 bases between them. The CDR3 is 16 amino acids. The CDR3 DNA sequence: TGCAGTGCTAGAGATCAGAGGCTAGCGCCCGGAGAGACCCAGTACTTC. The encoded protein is CSARDQRLAPGETQYF.

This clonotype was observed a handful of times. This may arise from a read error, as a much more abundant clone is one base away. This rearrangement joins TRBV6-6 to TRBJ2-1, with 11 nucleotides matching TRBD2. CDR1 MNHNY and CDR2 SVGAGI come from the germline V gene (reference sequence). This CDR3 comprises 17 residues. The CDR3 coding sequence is TGTACCAGCAAAAATAGCGGGGGGGCCCTCCCGGGGAATGAGCAGTTCTTC. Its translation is CTSKNSGGALPGNEQFF.

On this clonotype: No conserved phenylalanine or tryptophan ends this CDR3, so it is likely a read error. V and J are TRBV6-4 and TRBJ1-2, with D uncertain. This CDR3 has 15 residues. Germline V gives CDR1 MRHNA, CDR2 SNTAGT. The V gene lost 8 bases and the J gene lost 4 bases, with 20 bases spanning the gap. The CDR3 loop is CASQEQMGFAYGYTL. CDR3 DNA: TGTGCCAGCCAGGAACAGATGGGGTTTGCCTATGGCTACACCTTA.

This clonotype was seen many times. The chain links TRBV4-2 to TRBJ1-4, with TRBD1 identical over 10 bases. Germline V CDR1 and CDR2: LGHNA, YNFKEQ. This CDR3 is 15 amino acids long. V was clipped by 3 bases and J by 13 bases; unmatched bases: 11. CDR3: CASSQTGGAYIRLFF. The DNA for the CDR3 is TGTGCCAGCAGCCAGACAGGGGGCGCCTATATAAGACTGTTTTTT.